These T cell receptor beta chains were read from a single sample in a study of T cell repertoires in cytomegalovirus infection. Using its own MiXCR run on the reads, TCRdb lists one record per CDR3 protein. The sample holds about 260,000 distinct CDR3 sequences, about 13% seen once. The specimen sequenced was PBMCs. The source is a human donor in good health (CMV status not recorded). Some clones in this sample may be carry-over from other donors' samples. CDR3s leave out the opening cysteine and the closing phenylalanine or tryptophan. Fields, in order: clone size, J gene, V gene, CDR3 protein. A row's size may be missing; if present it is once, few, many or a size class.

>many|TRBJ1-3|TRBV7-2
ASSGGQGGSGNTIY
>many|TRBJ2-7|TRBV5-5
ASSRLGTNNYEQY
>NA|TRBJ1-2|TRBV7-6
ASSLATGTLNYGYT
>few|TRBJ1-5|TRBV28
ASSLVGEDQPQH
>few|TRBJ1-1|TRBV6-4
ASRQTGEITEAF
>many|TRBJ2-5|TRBV20-1
SATRTGLKRETQY
>many|TRBJ2-7|TRBV7-2
ASSSPGLGAWEQY
>few|TRBJ2-7|TRBV3-1
ASSQAPDYEQY
>many|TRBJ2-7|TRBV29-1
SITRGSYEQY
>many|TRBJ2-1|TRBV7-3
ASSLGLANNEQF
>many|TRBJ1-2|TRBV12-3/TRBV12-4
ASSSGQSLNYGYT
>few|TRBJ1-4|TRBV29-1
SVVQGLNEKLF
>NA|TRBJ2-1|TRBV6-2/TRBV6-3
ASSSIGGGAFNEQF
>many|TRBJ1-1|TRBV7-2
ASSRGTGGSWDTEAF
>few|TRBJ2-1|TRBV29-1
SAGGNEQF
>NA|TRBJ2-3|TRBV5-3
ASSLFGADTQY
>NA|TRBJ2-1|TRBV7-4
ASSLSGGAWDEQF
>NA|TRBJ1-2|TRBV19
ASSIPDAGNYGYT
>few|TRBJ2-1|TRBV20-1
SVSAQREGKGQF
>many|TRBJ2-3|TRBV7-8
ASSPPRGGTDTQY
>NA|TRBJ2-2|TRBV20-1
SARSRQGIGGTGELF
>many|TRBJ2-7|TRBV7-8
ASSSRDREVYEQY
>NA|TRBJ2-7|TRBV15
ATSRGQFYEQY
>many|TRBJ1-1|TRBV20-1
SARGQKATEAF
>NA|TRBJ2-7|TRBV2
ASSASGGHYEQY
>few|TRBJ2-7|TRBV6-1
AGSRDLYEQY
>few|TRBJ1-1|TRBV7-1
ASSPDSSGNTEAF
>many|TRBJ2-3|TRBV7-2
ASSQPSGILDTQY
>many|TRBJ2-3|TRBV7-2
ASSSFRGGIQDTQY
>NA|TRBJ1-2|TRBV7-6
ASSPQRGAAGYT
>NA|TRBJ1-5|TRBV9
ASSRTGVSNQPQH
>many|TRBJ2-3|TRBV7-2
ASSFLGGATDTQY
>many|TRBJ2-1|TRBV12-3/TRBV12-4
ASSFWDRARNEQF
>NA|TRBJ2-7|TRBV7-9
ASSNGGHYEQY